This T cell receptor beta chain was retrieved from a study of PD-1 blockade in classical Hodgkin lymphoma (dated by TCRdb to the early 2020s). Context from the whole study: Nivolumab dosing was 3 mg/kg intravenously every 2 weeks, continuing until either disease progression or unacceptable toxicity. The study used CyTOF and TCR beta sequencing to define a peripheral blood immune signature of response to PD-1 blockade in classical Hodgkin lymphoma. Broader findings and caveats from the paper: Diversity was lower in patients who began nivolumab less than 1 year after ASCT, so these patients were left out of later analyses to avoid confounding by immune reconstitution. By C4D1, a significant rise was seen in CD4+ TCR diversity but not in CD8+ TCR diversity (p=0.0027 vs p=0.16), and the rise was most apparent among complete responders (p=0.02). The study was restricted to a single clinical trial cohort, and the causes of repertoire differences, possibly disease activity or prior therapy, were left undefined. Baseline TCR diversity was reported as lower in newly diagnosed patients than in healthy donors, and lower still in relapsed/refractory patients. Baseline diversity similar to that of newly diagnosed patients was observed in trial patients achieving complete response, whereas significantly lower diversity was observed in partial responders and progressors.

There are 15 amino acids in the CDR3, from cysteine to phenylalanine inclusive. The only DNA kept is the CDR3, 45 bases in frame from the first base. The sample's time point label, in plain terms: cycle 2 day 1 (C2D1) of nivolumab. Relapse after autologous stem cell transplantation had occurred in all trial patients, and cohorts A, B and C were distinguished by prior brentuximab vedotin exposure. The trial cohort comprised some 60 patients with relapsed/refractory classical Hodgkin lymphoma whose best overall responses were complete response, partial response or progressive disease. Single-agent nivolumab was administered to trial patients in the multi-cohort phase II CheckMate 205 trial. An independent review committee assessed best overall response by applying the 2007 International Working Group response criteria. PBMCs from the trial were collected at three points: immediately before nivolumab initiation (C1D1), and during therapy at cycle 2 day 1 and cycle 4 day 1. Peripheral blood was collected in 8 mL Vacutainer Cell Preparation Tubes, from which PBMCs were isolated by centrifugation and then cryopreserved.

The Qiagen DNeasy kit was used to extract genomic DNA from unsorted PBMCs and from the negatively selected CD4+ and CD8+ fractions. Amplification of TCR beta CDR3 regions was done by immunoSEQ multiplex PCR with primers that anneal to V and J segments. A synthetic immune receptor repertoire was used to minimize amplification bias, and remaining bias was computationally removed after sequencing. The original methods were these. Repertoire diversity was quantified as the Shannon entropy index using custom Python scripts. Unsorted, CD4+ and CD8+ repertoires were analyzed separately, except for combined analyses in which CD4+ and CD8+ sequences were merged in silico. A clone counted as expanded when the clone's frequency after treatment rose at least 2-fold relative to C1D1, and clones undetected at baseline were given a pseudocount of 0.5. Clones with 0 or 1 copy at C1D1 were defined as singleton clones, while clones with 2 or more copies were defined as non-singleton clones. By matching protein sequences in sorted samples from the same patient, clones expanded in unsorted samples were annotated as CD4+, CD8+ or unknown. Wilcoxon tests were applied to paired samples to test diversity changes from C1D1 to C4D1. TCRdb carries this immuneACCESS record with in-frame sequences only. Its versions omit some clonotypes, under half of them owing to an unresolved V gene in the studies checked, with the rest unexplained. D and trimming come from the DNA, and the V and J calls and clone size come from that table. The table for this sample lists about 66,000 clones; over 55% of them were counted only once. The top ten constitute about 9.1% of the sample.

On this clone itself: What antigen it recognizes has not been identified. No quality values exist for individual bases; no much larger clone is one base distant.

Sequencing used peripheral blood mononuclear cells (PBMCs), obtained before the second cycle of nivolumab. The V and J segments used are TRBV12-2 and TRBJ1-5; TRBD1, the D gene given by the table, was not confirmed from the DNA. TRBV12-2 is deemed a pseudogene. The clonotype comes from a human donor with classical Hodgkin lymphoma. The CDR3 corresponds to CASRGGQCGNQPQHF. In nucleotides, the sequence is TGTGCAAGTCGCGGGGGACAGTGTGGCAATCAGCCCCAGCATTTT.